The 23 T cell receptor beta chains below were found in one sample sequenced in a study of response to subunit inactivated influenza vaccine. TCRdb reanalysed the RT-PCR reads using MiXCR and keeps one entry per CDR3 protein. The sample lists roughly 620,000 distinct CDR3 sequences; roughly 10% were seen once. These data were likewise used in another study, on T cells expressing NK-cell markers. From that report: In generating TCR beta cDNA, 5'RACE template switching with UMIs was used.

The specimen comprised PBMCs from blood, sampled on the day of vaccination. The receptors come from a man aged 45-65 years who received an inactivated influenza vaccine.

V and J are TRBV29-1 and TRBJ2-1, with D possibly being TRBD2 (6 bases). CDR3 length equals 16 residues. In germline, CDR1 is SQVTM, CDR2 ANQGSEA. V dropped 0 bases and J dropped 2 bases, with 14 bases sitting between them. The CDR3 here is CSVEEGGPQAYNEQFF. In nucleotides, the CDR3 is TGCAGCGTTGAAGAGGGGGGTCCGCAGGCCTACAATGAGCAGTTCTTC.

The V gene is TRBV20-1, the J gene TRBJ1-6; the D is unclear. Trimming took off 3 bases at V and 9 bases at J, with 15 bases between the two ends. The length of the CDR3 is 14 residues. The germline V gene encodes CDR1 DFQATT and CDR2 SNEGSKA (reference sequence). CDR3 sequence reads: CSASKDGPFSPLHF. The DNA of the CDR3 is TGCAGTGCTAGCAAGGACGGCCCTTTTTCACCCCTCCACTTT.

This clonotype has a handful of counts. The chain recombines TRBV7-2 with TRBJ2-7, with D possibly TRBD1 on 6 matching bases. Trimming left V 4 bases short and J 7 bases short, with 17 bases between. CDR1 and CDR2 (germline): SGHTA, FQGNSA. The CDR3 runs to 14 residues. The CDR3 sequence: CASSSQQGHGEQYF. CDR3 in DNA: TGTGCCAGCAGCTCACAACAGGGCCATGGGGAGCAGTACTTC. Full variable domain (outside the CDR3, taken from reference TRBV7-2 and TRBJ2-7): GAGVSQSPSNKVTEKGKDVELRCDPISGHTALYWYRQSLGQGLEFLIYFQGNSAPDKSGLPSDRFSAERTGGSVSTLTIQRTQQEDSAVYLCASSSQQGHGEQYFGPGTRLTVT.

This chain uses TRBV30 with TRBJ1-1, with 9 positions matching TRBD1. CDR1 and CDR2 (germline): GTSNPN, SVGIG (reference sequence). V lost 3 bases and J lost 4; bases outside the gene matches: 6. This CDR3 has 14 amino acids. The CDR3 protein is CAWSTTGGFTEAFF. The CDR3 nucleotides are TGTGCCTGGAGCACCACAGGGGGCTTCACTGAAGCTTTCTTT. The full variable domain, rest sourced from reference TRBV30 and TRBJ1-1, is SQTIHQWPATLVQPVGSPLSLECTVEGTSNPNLYWYRQAAGRGLQLLFYSVGIGQISSEVPQNLSASRPQDRQFILSSKKLLLSDSGFYLCAWSTTGGFTEAFFGQGTRLTVV.

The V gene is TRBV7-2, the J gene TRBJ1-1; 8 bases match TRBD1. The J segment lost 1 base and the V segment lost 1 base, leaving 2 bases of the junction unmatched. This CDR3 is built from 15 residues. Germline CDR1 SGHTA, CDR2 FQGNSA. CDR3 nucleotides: TGTGCCAGCAGCTTAGGGGACAGGCGGAACACTGAAGCTTTCTTT. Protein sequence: CASSLGDRRNTEAFF.

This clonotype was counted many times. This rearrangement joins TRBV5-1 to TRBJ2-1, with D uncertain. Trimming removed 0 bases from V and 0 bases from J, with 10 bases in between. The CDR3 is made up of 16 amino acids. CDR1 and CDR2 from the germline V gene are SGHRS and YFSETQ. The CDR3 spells CASSLALSSSYNEQFF. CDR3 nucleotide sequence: TGCGCCAGCAGCTTGGCCCTGTCAAGCTCCTACAATGAGCAGTTCTTC.

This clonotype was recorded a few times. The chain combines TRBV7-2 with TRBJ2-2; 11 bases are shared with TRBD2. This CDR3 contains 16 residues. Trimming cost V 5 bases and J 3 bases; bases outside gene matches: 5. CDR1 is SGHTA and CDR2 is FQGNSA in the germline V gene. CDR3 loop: CASSLTSGGYTGELFF. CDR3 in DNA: TGTGCCAGCAGCCTAACTAGCGGGGGATACACCGGGGAGCTGTTTTTT. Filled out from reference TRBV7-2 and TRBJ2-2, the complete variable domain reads GAGVSQSPSNKVTEKGKDVELRCDPISGHTALYWYRQSLGQGLEFLIYFQGNSAPDKSGLPSDRFSAERTGGSVSTLTIQRTQQEDSAVYLCASSLTSGGYTGELFFGEGSRLTVL.

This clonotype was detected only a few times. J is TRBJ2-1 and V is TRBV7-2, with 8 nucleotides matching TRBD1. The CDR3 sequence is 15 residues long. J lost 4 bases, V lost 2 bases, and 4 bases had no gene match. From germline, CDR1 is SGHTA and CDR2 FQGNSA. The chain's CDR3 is CASSLKDRDYNEQFF. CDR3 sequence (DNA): TGTGCCAGCAGCTTAAAGGACAGGGATTACAATGAGCAGTTCTTC.

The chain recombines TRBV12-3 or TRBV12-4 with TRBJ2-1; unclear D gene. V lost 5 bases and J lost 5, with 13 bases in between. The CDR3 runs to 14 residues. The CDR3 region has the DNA TGTGCCAGCAGTACTACCTCGAAGAACAATGAGCAGTTCTTC. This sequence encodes CASSTTSKNNEQFF.

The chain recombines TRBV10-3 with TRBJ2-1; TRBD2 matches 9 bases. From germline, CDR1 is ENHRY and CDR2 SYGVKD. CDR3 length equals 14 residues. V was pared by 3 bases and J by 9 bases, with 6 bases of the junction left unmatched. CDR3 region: CAISDGLAGAEQFF. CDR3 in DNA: TGTGCCATCAGTGACGGGTTAGCGGGGGCTGAGCAGTTCTTC.

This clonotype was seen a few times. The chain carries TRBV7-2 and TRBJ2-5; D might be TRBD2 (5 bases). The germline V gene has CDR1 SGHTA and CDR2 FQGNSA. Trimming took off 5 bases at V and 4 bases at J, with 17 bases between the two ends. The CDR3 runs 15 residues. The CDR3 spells CASSRQTQAGETQYF. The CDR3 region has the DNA TGTGCCAGCAGCCGCCAGACTCAGGCGGGAGAGACCCAGTACTTC.

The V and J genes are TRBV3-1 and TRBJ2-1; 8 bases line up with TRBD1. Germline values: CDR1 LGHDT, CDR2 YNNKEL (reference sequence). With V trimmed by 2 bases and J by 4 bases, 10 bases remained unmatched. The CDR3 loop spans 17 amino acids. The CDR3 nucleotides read TGTGCCAGCAGCCAAAATACCGGGACAGGAGGTTACAATGAGCAGTTCTTC. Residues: CASSQNTGTGGYNEQFF.

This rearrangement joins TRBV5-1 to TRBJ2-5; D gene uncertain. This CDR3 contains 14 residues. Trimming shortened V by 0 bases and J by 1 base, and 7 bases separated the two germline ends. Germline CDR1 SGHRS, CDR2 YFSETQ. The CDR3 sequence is CASSLGASQETQYF. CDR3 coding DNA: TGCGCCAGCAGCTTGGGGGCTAGCCAAGAGACCCAGTACTTC.

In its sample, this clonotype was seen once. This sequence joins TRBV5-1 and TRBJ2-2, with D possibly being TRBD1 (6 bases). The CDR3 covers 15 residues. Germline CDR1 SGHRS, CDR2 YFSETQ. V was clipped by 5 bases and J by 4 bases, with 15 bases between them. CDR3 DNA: TGCGCCAGCAGAATGGACAGCCAGGGCACCGGGGAGCTGTTTTTT. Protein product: CASRMDSQGTGELFF.

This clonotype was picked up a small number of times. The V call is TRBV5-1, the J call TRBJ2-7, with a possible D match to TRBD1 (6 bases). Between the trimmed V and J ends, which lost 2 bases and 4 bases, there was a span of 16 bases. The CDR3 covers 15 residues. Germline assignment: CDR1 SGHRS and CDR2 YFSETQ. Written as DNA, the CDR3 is TGCGCCAGCAGCTTACAGGGAATCTCTTCTTACGAGCAGTACTTC. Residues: CASSLQGISSYEQYF.

The DNA of the CDR3 is TGTGCCAGCACGGCGGGAACCGTTGGGGAGCAGTACTTC. Residues: CASTAGTVGEQYF. This sequence joins TRBV7-9 and TRBJ2-7; D is possibly TRBD2 (6 bases). The CDR3 is 13 amino acids. Looked up from germline, CDR1 is SEHNR and CDR2 is FQNEAQ (reference sequence). Trimming stripped 7 bases from V and 7 bases from J, with 17 bases between.

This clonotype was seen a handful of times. CDR3 in amino acids: CASSPRESGNTIYF. The CDR3 region has the DNA TGTGCCAGCAGCCCGAGGGAATCAGGAAACACCATATATTTT. The V gene is TRBV3-1, the J gene TRBJ1-3; D gene unclear. The V gene lost 4 bases and the J gene lost 4 bases, with 11 bases spanning the gap. CDR3 length equals 14 residues. The germline CDR1 and CDR2 sequences are LGHDT and YNNKEL (reference sequence). The entire variable domain, with the rest obtained from reference TRBV3-1 and TRBJ1-3, is as follows: DTAVSQTPKYLVTQMGNDKSIKCEQNLGHDTMYWYKQDSKKFLKIMFSYNNKELIINETVPNRFSPKSPDKAHLNLHINSLELGDSAVYFCASSPRESGNTIYFGEGSWLTVV.

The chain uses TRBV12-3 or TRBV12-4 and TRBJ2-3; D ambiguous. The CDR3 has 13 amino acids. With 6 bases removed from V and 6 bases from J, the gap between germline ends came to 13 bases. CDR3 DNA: TGTGCCAGCAGACCTTACAAGGGTGATACGCAGTATTTT. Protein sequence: CASRPYKGDTQYF.

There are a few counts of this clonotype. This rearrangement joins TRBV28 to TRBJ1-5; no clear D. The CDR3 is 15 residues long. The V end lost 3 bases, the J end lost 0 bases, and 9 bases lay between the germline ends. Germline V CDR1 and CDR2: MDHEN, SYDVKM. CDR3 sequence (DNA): TGTGCCAGCAGTTTGAGTCAGCTTAGCAATCAGCCCCAGCATTTT. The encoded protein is CASSLSQLSNQPQHF.

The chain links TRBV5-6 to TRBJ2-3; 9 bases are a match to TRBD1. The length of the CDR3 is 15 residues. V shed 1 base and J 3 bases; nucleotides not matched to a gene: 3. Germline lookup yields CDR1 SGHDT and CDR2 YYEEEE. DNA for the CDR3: TGTGCCAGCAGCTTGACAGGGGGCGAAACAGATACGCAGTATTTT. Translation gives CASSLTGGETDTQYF. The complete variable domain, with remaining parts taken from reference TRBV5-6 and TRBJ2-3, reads DAGVTQSPTHLIKTRGQQVTLRCSPKSGHDTVSWYQQALGQGPQFIFQYYEEEERQRGNFPDRFSGHQFPNYSSELNVNALLLGDSALYLCASSLTGGETDTQYFGPGTRLTVL.

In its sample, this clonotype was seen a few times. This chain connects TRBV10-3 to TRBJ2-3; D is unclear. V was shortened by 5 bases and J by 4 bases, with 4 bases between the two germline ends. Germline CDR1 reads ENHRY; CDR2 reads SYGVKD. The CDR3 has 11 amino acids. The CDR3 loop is CAISSADTQYF. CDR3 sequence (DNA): TGTGCCATCAGTTCCGCAGATACGCAGTATTTT.

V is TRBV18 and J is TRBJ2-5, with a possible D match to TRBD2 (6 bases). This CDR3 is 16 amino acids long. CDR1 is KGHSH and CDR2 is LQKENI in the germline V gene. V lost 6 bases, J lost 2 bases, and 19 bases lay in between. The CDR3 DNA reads TGTGCCAGCTCGCCTACAGCTGGGACTGCGCAAGAGACCCAGTACTTC. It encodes CASSPTAGTAQETQYF.

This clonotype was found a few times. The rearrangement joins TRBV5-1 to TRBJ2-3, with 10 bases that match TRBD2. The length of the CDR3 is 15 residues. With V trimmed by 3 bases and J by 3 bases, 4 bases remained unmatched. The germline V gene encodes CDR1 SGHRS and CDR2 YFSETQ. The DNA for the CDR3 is TGCGCCAGCAGCTGGAGCGGGAGGGCTACAGATACGCAGTATTTT. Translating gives CASSWSGRATDTQYF.